This entry lists 28 T cell receptor beta chains sequenced from one sample in a study of OX40 agonist ivuxolimab in advanced cancers. The method was the immunoSEQ multiplex PCR assay. Sourced from immuneACCESS, this table was stored by TCRdb with only in-frame sequences that have V and J called. A share of the clones is absent; for the studies checked, an unresolved V gene accounts for under half, and the remainder has no known explanation. The sample yields around 84,000 clones; roughly 90% were counted once. The top ten constitute nearly 0.55% of the sample. This material consisted of CD4+ or CD8+ T cells sorted from blood, taken in a trial of the OX40 agonist ivuxolimab. These receptors were obtained from an adult with an advanced solid tumor such as melanoma, head and neck, liver or kidney cancer.

This chain connects TRBV5-1 to TRBJ2-5, with unresolved D. CDR1 and CDR2 from the germline V gene are SGHRS and YFSETQ. This CDR3 is 13 amino acids long. The V end was cut by 0 bases, the J end by 5 bases, with 8 bases between. The CDR3 DNA follows: TGCGCCAGCAGCTTGGAATACTCCGAGACCCAGTACTTC. Translated: CASSLEYSETQYF.

The chain couples TRBV11-2 to TRBJ2-3; 7 nucleotides match TRBD2. CDR3 length: 16 amino acids. The J segment lost 4 bases and the V segment lost 1 base, leaving 8 bases of the junction unmatched. Germline V lookup: CDR1 SGHAT, CDR2 FQNNGV. The DNA for the CDR3 is TGTGCCAGCAGCTTAGTGGGAGGGCGGCCCCCAGATACGCAGTATTTT. Protein product: CASSLVGGRPPDTQYF.

In this sample, this clone turned up a few times. The rearrangement joins TRBV18 to TRBJ1-3; D is possibly TRBD1 (6 bases). The germline V and J ends were trimmed by 5 bases and 3 bases, with 14 bases remaining between them. There are 15 residues in the CDR3. Germline CDR1 KGHSH, CDR2 LQKENI. In DNA form, the CDR3 reads TGTGCCAGCTCAATAACCGGGACACTTGGAAACACCATATATTTT. It yields the protein CASSITGTLGNTIYF.

This rearrangement joins TRBV4-2 to TRBJ2-5; 11 nucleotides match TRBD2. This CDR3 region has 15 residues. Germline V CDR1 and CDR2: LGHNA, YNFKEQ. The V segment lost 6 bases and the J segment 5 bases; nucleotides outside the gene matches: 8. CDR3 region: CASRDLAGGRETQYF. For the CDR3, the DNA is TGTGCCAGCAGGGACCTAGCGGGAGGACGGGAGACCCAGTACTTC.

This chain joins TRBV30 and TRBJ1-1; D might be TRBD1 (6 bases). V was cut by 1 base and J by 11 bases, with 20 bases left in between. Germline V CDR1 and CDR2: GTSNPN, SVGIG (reference sequence). This CDR3 is 14 amino acids long. CDR3 protein: CAWSASLGGVAAFF. The CDR3 DNA sequence: TGTGCCTGGAGTGCAAGCCTCGGGGGCGTAGCGGCTTTCTTT.

This clone was seen a few times. The chain has TRBV6-5 and TRBJ1-5, with 8 bases lining up with TRBD1. Germline trimming cut 6 bases from V and 6 bases from J; bases unmatched to any gene: 4. The germline V gene encodes CDR1 MNHEY and CDR2 SVGAGI. The CDR3 length is 13 residues. CDR3: CASRDRVGQPQHF. The DNA for the CDR3 is TGTGCCAGCAGGGACAGGGTTGGTCAGCCCCAGCATTTT.

This chain links TRBV4-3 with TRBJ2-3, with 7 bases lining up with TRBD2. The CDR3 has 15 residues. V lost 0 bases to trimming and J lost 4 bases; unmatched junction nucleotides: 4. In germline, CDR1 is LGHNA, CDR2 YSLEER. The CDR3 DNA reads TGCGCCAGCAGCCAAGAGGCGGGAGAGGCAGATACGCAGTATTTT. Residues: CASSQEAGEADTQYF.

The genes are TRBV19 and TRBJ2-2, with a possible D match to TRBD2 (7 bases). The CDR3 spans 14 residues. Germline assignment: CDR1 LNHDA and CDR2 SQIVND (reference sequence). Trimming pared 3 bases from V and 7 bases from J, leaving 12 bases between. The CDR3 DNA reads TGTGCCAGTAGTATCCCAGGGGAGGGCGGGGAGCTGTTTTTT. Protein: CASSIPGEGGELFF.

V and J are TRBV30 and TRBJ2-1, with a tentative D call TRBD2 (6 bases). V lost 2 bases and J 5 bases, leaving 10 bases between the germline ends. The CDR3 is 13 amino acids. CDR1 GTSNPN and CDR2 SVGIG come from the germline V gene (reference sequence). CDR3 region: CAWSRREDNEQFF. The DNA of the CDR3 is TGTGCCTGGAGTCGGCGGGAAGACAATGAGCAGTTCTTC.

This rearrangement joins TRBV18 to TRBJ2-7; TRBD1 might be the D (6 bases). CDR3 size: 12 residues. The V gene lost 6 bases and the J gene lost 6 bases, with 12 bases spanning the gap. CDR1 and CDR2 from the germline V gene are KGHSH and LQKENI. In DNA, the CDR3 is TGTGCCAGCTCCCACGACAGGTCCGAGCAGTACTTC. Protein: CASSHDRSEQYF.

The gene calls are TRBV27 and TRBJ1-1; D unclear. The V end lost 3 bases, the J end lost 0 bases, and 5 bases lay between the germline ends. The V gene's germline CDR1 is MNHEY and CDR2 SMNVEV (reference sequence). The CDR3 runs 13 residues. Written as DNA, the CDR3 is TGTGCCAGCAGTTTTTCGATGAACACTGAAGCTTTCTTT. It translates to CASSFSMNTEAFF.

In its sample, this clone was seen once. CDR3 residues: CASSLAFYGYTF. The CDR3 coding sequence is TGTGCCAGTAGTCTAGCCTTCTATGGCTACACCTTC. The chain employs TRBV19 and TRBJ1-2; D unclear. CDR1 is LNHDA, CDR2 SQIVND, per germline (reference sequence). Trimming left V 5 bases short and J 4 bases short, with 8 bases between. This CDR3 region has 12 residues.

The V gene is TRBV7-2, the J gene TRBJ2-3; the D gene could be TRBD1 or TRBD2 (5 bases each). Looked up from germline, CDR1 is SGHTA and CDR2 is FQGNSA. The CDR3 has 14 residues. V dropped 6 bases and J dropped 0 bases, with 10 bases sitting between them. CDR3 region: CASRPGASTDTQYF. The DNA of the CDR3 is TGTGCCAGCAGGCCCGGGGCCAGCACAGATACGCAGTATTTT.

The J gene is TRBJ2-7, the V gene TRBV6-5; weak D call: TRBD1 (5 bases). The CDR3 loop spans 14 amino acids. Germline loops: CDR1 MNHEY, CDR2 SVGAGI. Trimming pared 3 bases from V and 3 bases from J, leaving 12 bases between. This CDR3 is CASSYRGVVYEQYF. CDR3 DNA sequence: TGTGCCAGCAGTTATAGGGGTGTTGTCTACGAGCAGTACTTC.

V usage is TRBV7-9 and J usage is TRBJ1-2, with TRBD1 matching 9 bases. CDR3 length: 14 residues. The V gene's germline CDR1 is SEHNR and CDR2 FQNEAQ (reference sequence). V was clipped by 5 bases and J by 7 bases; unmatched bases: 8. The CDR3 DNA reads TGTGCCAGCAGCCCGGACAGGGGAGTGGGTGGCTACACCTTC. This codes for CASSPDRGVGGYTF.

V gene TRBV7-6 combines with J gene TRBJ1-5; D is perhaps TRBD1 (5 bases). This CDR3 is built from 14 residues. Germline V gene sequence: CDR1 SGHVS, CDR2 FNYEAQ. The V end was cut by 5 bases, the J end by 7 bases, with 15 bases between. The CDR3: CASSLQGGHQPQHF. CDR3 nucleotides: TGTGCCAGCAGCCTTCAGGGAGGGCACCAGCCCCAGCATTTT.

V and J are TRBV7-3 and TRBJ1-1; D may be TRBD1 (6 bases). Trimming removed 5 bases at V and 1 base at J, with 11 bases between. Germline CDR1 and CDR2: SGHTA and FQGTGA. The CDR3 loop spans 14 amino acids. The DNA of the CDR3 is TGTGCCAGCAGCATCGAGACAGGGAACACTGAAGCTTTCTTT. Its protein product is CASSIETGNTEAFF.

V is TRBV13 and J is TRBJ1-3, with a possible D match to TRBD1 (5 bases). In germline, CDR1 is PRHDT, CDR2 FYEKMQ (reference sequence). This CDR3 comprises 18 residues. V gave up 5 bases and J gave up 0 bases, with 20 bases separating them. The CDR3 loop is CASSGEEQAVASGNTIYF. The CDR3 DNA follows: TGTGCCAGCAGCGGAGAGGAACAGGCGGTCGCCTCTGGAAACACCATATATTTT.

The chain employs TRBV6-6 and TRBJ1-1, with TRBD1 matching 7 bases. V trimming: 7 bases; J trimming: 1 base; junction bases outside the gene matches: 6. CDR1 is MNHNY and CDR2 is SVGAGI in the germline V gene (reference sequence). This CDR3 has 14 amino acids. The CDR3 DNA reads as TGTGCCAGCATAACCGGGACAGAGAACACTGAAGCTTTCTTT. It encodes CASITGTENTEAFF.

The gene calls are TRBV7-2 and TRBJ2-2, with 8 nucleotides matching TRBD1. Germline V CDR1 and CDR2: SGHTA, FQGNSA. The length of the CDR3 is 16 residues. With V trimmed by 1 base and J by 2 bases, 3 bases remained unmatched. CDR3 DNA: TGTGCCAGCAGCTTAGTATCAGGGGGCAACACCGGGGAGCTGTTTTTT. Amino acid sequence: CASSLVSGGNTGELFF.

V is TRBV7-2 and J is TRBJ2-4; D is perhaps TRBD1 or TRBD2 (6 bases each). The CDR3 runs 16 residues. Germline assignment: CDR1 SGHTA and CDR2 FQGNSA. V lost 6 bases and J 0 bases, leaving 15 bases between the germline ends. The CDR3 reads CASSYQGRTAKNIQYF. DNA for the CDR3: TGTGCCAGCAGTTACCAGGGGAGGACAGCCAAAAACATTCAGTACTTC.

This chain links TRBV6-4 with TRBJ2-5; D remains ambiguous. V was cut by 1 base and J by 3 bases, with 9 bases left in between. Germline CDR1 reads MRHNA; CDR2 reads SNTAGT. The CDR3 consists of 14 residues. The DNA for the CDR3 is TGTGCCAGCAGTGACTTAGGAACAAAAGAGACCCAGTACTTC. Protein sequence: CASSDLGTKETQYF.

The chain has TRBV28 and TRBJ2-7; 7 positions agree with TRBD1. The CDR3 loop spans 13 amino acids. The germline V gene encodes CDR1 MDHEN and CDR2 SYDVKM. J was trimmed by 2 bases and V by 7 bases; bases with no gene match: 5. The CDR3: CASTRQGTYEQYF. For the CDR3, the DNA is TGTGCCAGCACCCGACAGGGTACCTACGAGCAGTACTTC.

The chain couples TRBV6-5 to TRBJ1-2; D possibly corresponds to TRBD1 (5 bases). Looked up from germline, CDR1 is MNHEY and CDR2 is SVGAGI. The CDR3 totals 11 residues. Deletions cut 5 bases from V and 7 bases from J, with 8 bases between. CDR3 nucleotide sequence: TGTGCCAGCAGTCGGGACGGTGGCTACACCTTC. Protein: CASSRDGGYTF.

V gene TRBV11-2 combines with J gene TRBJ1-3; D not resolved. Looked up from germline, CDR1 is SGHAT and CDR2 is FQNNGV. This CDR3 has 16 residues. Trimming removed 1 base from V and 0 bases from J, with 10 bases in between. DNA for the CDR3: TGTGCCAGCAGCTTAGGGTTGAGCTACTCTGGAAACACCATATATTTT. Its protein product is CASSLGLSYSGNTIYF.

The J gene is TRBJ1-5, the V gene TRBV7-2, with D uncertain. This CDR3 is built from 15 residues. V was clipped by 2 bases and J by 9 bases, with 17 bases between them. Germline V CDR1 and CDR2: SGHTA, FQGNSA. The CDR3 DNA is TGTGCCAGCAGCTTATACCGGACGACTTTGCGGCCCCAGCATTTT. Its protein is CASSLYRTTLRPQHF.

This rearrangement joins TRBV11-2 to TRBJ2-3; 8 bases match TRBD2. Per germline, CDR1 SGHAT and CDR2 FQNNGV. The CDR3 has 16 residues. After removal of 5 bases from V and 4 bases from J, the junction contained 11 bases not matched to a gene. CDR3 protein: CASSVTSGGVADTQYF. The DNA of the CDR3 is TGTGCCAGCAGCGTTACTAGCGGAGGGGTCGCAGATACGCAGTATTTT. The entire variable domain, with the rest obtained from reference TRBV11-2 and TRBJ2-3, is as follows: EAGVAQSPRYKIIEKRQSVAFWCNPISGHATLYWYQQILGQGPKLLIQFQNNGVVDDSQLPKDRFSAERLKGVDSTLKIQPAKLEDSAVYLCASSVTSGGVADTQYFGPGTRLTVL.

The gene calls are TRBV7-9 and TRBJ1-4; 10 bases are shared with TRBD1. Per germline, CDR1 SEHNR and CDR2 FQNEAQ (reference sequence). The CDR3 length is 14 residues. Unmatched junction bases numbered 0, after V lost 1 base and J lost 7 bases. The DNA for the CDR3 is TGTGCCAGCAGCTTAGGGACAGGGGGTGAAAAACTGTTTTTT. Amino acid sequence: CASSLGTGGEKLFF.